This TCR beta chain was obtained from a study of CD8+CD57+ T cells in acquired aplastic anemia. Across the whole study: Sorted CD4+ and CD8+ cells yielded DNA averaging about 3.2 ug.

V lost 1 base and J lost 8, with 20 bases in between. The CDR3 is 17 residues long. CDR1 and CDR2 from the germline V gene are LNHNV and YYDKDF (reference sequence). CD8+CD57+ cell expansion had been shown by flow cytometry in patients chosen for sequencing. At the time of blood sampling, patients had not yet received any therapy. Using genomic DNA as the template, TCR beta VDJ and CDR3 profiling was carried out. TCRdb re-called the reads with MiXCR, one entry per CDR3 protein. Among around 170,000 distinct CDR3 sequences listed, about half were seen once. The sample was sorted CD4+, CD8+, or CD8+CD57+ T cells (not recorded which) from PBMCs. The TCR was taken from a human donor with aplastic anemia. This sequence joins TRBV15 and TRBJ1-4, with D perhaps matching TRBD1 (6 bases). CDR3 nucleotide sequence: TGTGCCACCAGCAGAGGTCAAACAGGGATTTCAGAGGAAAAACTGTTTTTT. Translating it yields CATSRGQTGISEEKLFF.